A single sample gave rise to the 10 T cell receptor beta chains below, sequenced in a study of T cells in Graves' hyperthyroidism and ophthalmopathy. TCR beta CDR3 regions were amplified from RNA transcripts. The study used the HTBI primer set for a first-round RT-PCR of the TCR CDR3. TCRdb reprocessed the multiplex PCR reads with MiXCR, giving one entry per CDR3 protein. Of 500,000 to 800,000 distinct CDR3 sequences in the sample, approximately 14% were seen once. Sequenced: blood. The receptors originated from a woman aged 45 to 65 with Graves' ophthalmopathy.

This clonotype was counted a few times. The CDR3 loop reads CASSSFWGLADYNEQFF. The CDR3 DNA sequence: TGTGCCAGCAGCTCCTTTTGGGGACTAGCGGACTACAATGAGCAGTTCTTC. The rearrangement uses TRBV5-6 and TRBJ2-1; 11 bases line up with TRBD2. V was clipped by 3 bases and J by 3 bases; unmatched bases: 8. The V gene's germline CDR1 is SGHDT and CDR2 YYEEEE. The CDR3 has 17 residues.

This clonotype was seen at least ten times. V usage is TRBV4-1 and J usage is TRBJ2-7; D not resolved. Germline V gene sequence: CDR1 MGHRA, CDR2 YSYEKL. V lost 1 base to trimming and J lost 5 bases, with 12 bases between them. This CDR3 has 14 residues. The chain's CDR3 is CASSQVLPADEQYF. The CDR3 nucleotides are TGCGCCAGCAGCCAAGTTTTACCAGCTGACGAGCAGTACTTC.

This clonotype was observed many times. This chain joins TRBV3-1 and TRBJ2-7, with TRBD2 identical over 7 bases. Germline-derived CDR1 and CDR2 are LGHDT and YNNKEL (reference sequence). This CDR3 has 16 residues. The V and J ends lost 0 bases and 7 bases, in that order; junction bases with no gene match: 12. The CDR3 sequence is CASSQDGGRISDEQYF. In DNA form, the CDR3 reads TGTGCCAGCAGCCAAGACGGCGGGAGAATCTCGGATGAGCAGTACTTC.

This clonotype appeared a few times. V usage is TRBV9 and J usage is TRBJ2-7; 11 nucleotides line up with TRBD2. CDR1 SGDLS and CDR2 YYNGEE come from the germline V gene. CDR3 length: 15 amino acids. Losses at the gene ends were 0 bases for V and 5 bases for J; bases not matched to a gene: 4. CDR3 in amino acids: CASSVDLAGGHEQYF. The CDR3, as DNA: TGTGCCAGCAGCGTAGATCTAGCGGGAGGCCACGAGCAGTACTTC.

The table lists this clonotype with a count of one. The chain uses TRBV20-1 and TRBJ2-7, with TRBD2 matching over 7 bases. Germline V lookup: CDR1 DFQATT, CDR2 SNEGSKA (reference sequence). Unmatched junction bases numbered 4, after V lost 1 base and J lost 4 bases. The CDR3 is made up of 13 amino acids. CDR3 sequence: CSARGGGPYEQYF. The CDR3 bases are TGCAGTGCTAGAGGGGGAGGGCCATACGAGCAGTACTTC.

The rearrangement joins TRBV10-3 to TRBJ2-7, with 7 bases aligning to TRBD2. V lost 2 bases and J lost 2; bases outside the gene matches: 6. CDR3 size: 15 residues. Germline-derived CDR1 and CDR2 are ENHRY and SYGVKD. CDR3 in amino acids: CAISEVSSGPYEQYF. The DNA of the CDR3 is TGTGCCATCAGTGAGGTGTCTAGCGGACCCTACGAGCAGTACTTC.

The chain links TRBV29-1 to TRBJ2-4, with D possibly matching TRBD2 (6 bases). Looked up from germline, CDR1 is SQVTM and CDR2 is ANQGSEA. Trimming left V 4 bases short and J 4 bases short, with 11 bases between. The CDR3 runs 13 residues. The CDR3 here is CSVVPSGKNIQYF. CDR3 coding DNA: TGCAGCGTTGTTCCCAGCGGGAAAAACATTCAGTACTTC. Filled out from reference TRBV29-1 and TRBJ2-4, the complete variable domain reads SAVISQKPSRDICQRGTSLTIQCQVDSQVTMMFWYRQQPGQSLTLIATANQGSEATYESGFVIDKFPISRPNLTFSTLTVSNMSPEDSSIYLCSVVPSGKNIQYFGAGTRLSVL.

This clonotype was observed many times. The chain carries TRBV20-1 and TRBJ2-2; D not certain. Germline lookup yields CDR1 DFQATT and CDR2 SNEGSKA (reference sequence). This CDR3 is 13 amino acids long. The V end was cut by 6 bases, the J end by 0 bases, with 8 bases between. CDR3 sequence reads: CSASDTNTGELFF. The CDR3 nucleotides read TGCAGTGCGAGCGATACGAACACCGGGGAGCTGTTTTTT.

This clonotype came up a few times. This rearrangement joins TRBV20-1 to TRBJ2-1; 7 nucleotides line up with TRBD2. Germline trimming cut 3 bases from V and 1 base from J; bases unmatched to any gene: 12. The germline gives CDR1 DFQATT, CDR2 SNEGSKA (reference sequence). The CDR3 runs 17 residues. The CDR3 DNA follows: TGCAGTGCTAGGGATTCCTCGACGGGGGGATCCTACAATGAGCAGTTCTTC. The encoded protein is CSARDSSTGGSYNEQFF.

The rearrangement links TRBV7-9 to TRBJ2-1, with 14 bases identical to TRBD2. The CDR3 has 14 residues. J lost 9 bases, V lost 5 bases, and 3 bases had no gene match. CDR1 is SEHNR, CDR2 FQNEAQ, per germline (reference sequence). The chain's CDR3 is CASSQGLAGVEQFF. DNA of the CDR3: TGTGCCAGCAGCCAGGGACTAGCGGGAGTTGAGCAGTTCTTC. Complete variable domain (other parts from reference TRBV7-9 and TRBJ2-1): DTGVSQNPRHKITKRGQNVTFRCDPISEHNRLYWYRQTLGQGPEFLTYFQNEAQLEKSRLLSDRFSAERPKGSFSTLEIQRTEQGDSAMYLCASSQGLAGVEQFFGPGTRLTVL.